The next 21 T cell receptor beta chains were all read from a single sample in a study of T cell responses to AZD1222 COVID-19 vaccine. Profiled with immunoSEQ multiplex PCR; TCRdb holds only in-frame clones, not every one. The sample holds roughly 81,000 clones, roughly 85% seen once. The sample in question was peripheral blood, obtained on day 0 of AZD1222 vaccination. These receptors were taken from an adult in good health.

The chain links TRBV2 to TRBJ1-4; 7 bases align to TRBD1. Per germline, CDR1 SNHLY and CDR2 FYNNEI. CDR3 length equals 16 residues. V lost 4 bases to trimming and J lost 5 bases; unmatched junction nucleotides: 10. The CDR3 loop is CASSGGDRDSNEKLFF. Written as DNA, the CDR3 is TGTGCCAGCAGTGGGGGGGACCGGGACAGCAATGAAAAACTGTTTTTT.

The chain is built from TRBV7-2 and TRBJ2-5; possibly TRBD1 for D (5 bases). The V and J ends lost 5 bases and 5 bases respectively, with 18 bases between them. This CDR3 is 15 amino acids long. Germline CDR1 is SGHTA and CDR2 is FQGNSA. The chain's CDR3 is CASSPGEWAGETQYF. In DNA, the CDR3 is TGTGCCAGCAGCCCCGGCGAATGGGCAGGGGAGACCCAGTACTTC.

The chain has TRBV28 and TRBJ1-2; TRBD1 agrees at 9 bases. This CDR3 region has 13 residues. The J segment lost 5 bases and the V segment lost 6 bases, leaving 4 bases of the junction unmatched. Germline CDR1 is MDHEN and CDR2 is SYDVKM. CDR3 bases: TGTGCCAGCAGCCGACAGGGGGTTTATGGCTACACCTTC. This gives the protein CASSRQGVYGYTF.

This clone is a singleton in its sample. The chain has TRBV11-2 and TRBJ2-2; D not resolved. The CDR3 sequence is 17 residues long. CDR1 is SGHAT, CDR2 FQNNGV, per germline. The V end was cut by 0 bases, the J end by 6 bases, with 17 bases between. The CDR3: CASSLEGGGGPAGELFF. The CDR3 DNA follows: TGTGCCAGCAGCTTAGAAGGCGGCGGCGGCCCTGCCGGGGAGCTGTTTTTT. Supplemented by reference TRBV11-2 and TRBJ2-2, the full variable domain reads EAGVAQSPRYKIIEKRQSVAFWCNPISGHATLYWYQQILGQGPKLLIQFQNNGVVDDSQLPKDRFSAERLKGVDSTLKIQPAKLEDSAVYLCASSLEGGGGPAGELFFGEGSRLTVL.

The chain uses TRBV11-3 and TRBJ1-5; maybe TRBD1 (5 bases). The length of the CDR3 is 13 residues. Germline V lookup: CDR1 SGHNT, CDR2 YENEEA. Trimming took off 2 bases at V and 6 bases at J, with 8 bases between the two ends. The CDR3 DNA is TGTGCCAGCAGCTTAATGAGGGGTCAGCCCCAGCATTTT. Translation: CASSLMRGQPQHF.

The CDR3 DNA is TGTGCCAGCAGCCCGACAGGGGGTAGGTATCAGCCCCAGCATTTT. This translates into CASSPTGGRYQPQHF. The rearrangement uses TRBV28 and TRBJ1-5; 9 nucleotides line up with TRBD1. Germline V gene sequence: CDR1 MDHEN, CDR2 SYDVKM. Unmatched junction bases numbered 8, after V lost 6 bases and J lost 5 bases. The CDR3 is made up of 15 amino acids.

The rearrangement links TRBV7-3 to TRBJ2-2; 8 bases are shared with TRBD2. This CDR3 contains 16 residues. Looked up from germline, CDR1 is SGHTA and CDR2 is FQGTGA. V lost 4 bases, J lost 5 bases, and 9 bases stayed unmatched. The CDR3 coding sequence is TGTGCCAGCAGCTCCCCCAGCGGGGGACTGACCGGGGAGCTGTTTTTT. Its translation is CASSSPSGGLTGELFF.

The V call is TRBV7-2, the J call TRBJ2-1; D is perhaps TRBD2 (6 bases). Germline loops: CDR1 SGHTA, CDR2 FQGNSA. V was trimmed by 0 bases and J by 3 bases, leaving 9 bases between them. The CDR3 has 15 residues. This CDR3 is CASSLASSVYNEQFF. The CDR3 DNA sequence: TGTGCCAGCAGCTTAGCGTCTAGCGTCTACAATGAGCAGTTCTTC.

The chain employs TRBV30 and TRBJ1-6; the D gene is possibly TRBD1 (6 bases). The CDR3 is 16 amino acids. The germline V gene encodes CDR1 GTSNPN and CDR2 SVGIG (reference sequence). V was cut by 2 bases and J by 1 base, with 12 bases left in between. CDR3 bases: TGTGCCTGGAGTTTAGGGGGGGGTTCCTATAATTCACCCCTCCACTTT. Translating gives CAWSLGGGSYNSPLHF.

V and J are TRBV18 and TRBJ2-1; the match to TRBD2 covers 7 bases. Germline V gene sequence: CDR1 KGHSH, CDR2 LQKENI. CDR3 length: 15 residues. The V segment lost 3 bases and the J segment 3 bases; nucleotides outside the gene matches: 5. The CDR3 DNA is TGTGCCAGCTCACCGGGGCGGGAGAACTACAATGAGCAGTTCTTC. Translating gives CASSPGRENYNEQFF.

This sequence joins TRBV19 and TRBJ2-2; D is unresolved. V gave up 4 bases and J gave up 3 bases, with 6 bases separating them. Germline values: CDR1 LNHDA, CDR2 SQIVND (reference sequence). This CDR3 comprises 13 residues. The CDR3 region is CASSKLDTGELFF. The DNA for the CDR3 is TGTGCCAGTAGTAAACTCGACACCGGGGAGCTGTTTTTT.

This clone came up a few times. This chain links TRBV27 with TRBJ2-7; TRBD1 might be the D (5 bases). The CDR3 loop spans 12 amino acids. The germline gives CDR1 MNHEY, CDR2 SMNVEV (reference sequence). CDR3 region: CTSGRDSYEQYF. The CDR3 DNA reads TGTACCTCCGGCAGGGACTCCTACGAGCAGTACTTC.

V usage is TRBV28 and J usage is TRBJ2-3; TRBD1 is a possible D gene (5 bases). The CDR3 has 15 amino acids. Trimming stripped 6 bases from V and 0 bases from J, with 13 bases between. Germline V gene lookup returns CDR1 MDHEN and CDR2 SYDVKM. The CDR3 coding sequence is TGTGCCAGCAGCGACAGCTTCGCTAGCACAGATACGCAGTATTTT. This codes for CASSDSFASTDTQYF.

This sequence joins TRBV5-4 and TRBJ2-7; D perhaps matches TRBD2 (5 bases). Germline V gene data show CDR1 as SGHNT and CDR2 as YYREEE (reference sequence). CDR3 size: 12 residues. V was trimmed by 4 bases and J by 3 bases, leaving 8 bases between them. CDR3 amino acids: CASSPDFYEQYF. The DNA of the CDR3 is TGTGCCAGCAGCCCGGACTTCTACGAGCAGTACTTC.

The chain is built from TRBV5-5 and TRBJ2-5, with TRBD1 identical over 7 bases. The V and J ends lost 1 base and 5 bases, in that order; junction bases with no gene match: 8. The germline CDR1 and CDR2 sequences are SGHKS and YYEKEE (reference sequence). The CDR3 length is 15 residues. In DNA form, the CDR3 reads TGTGCCAGCAGCTTGATTCTATCAGGGGGTGAGACCCAGTACTTC. Translating it yields CASSLILSGGETQYF.

This clone was counted many times. The CDR3 DNA follows: TGTGCCAGCAGGGGGGACCTTAGCTCCTACAATGAGCAGTTCTTC. Protein product: CASRGDLSSYNEQFF. This chain links TRBV11-2 with TRBJ2-1; TRBD1 or TRBD2 may be the D gene (5 bases each). Germline CDR1 and CDR2: SGHAT and FQNNGV. Trimming removed 6 bases at V and 0 bases at J, with 12 bases between. The CDR3 covers 15 residues. Using reference TRBV11-2 and TRBJ2-1 for the parts outside the CDR3, the full variable domain is EAGVAQSPRYKIIEKRQSVAFWCNPISGHATLYWYQQILGQGPKLLIQFQNNGVVDDSQLPKDRFSAERLKGVDSTLKIQPAKLEDSAVYLCASRGDLSSYNEQFFGPGTRLTVL.

The chain combines TRBV4-1 with TRBJ1-5; D possibly corresponds to TRBD1 (6 bases). The CDR3 runs to 17 residues. Germline assignment: CDR1 MGHRA and CDR2 YSYEKL. Trimming removed 1 base from V and 7 bases from J, with 20 bases in between. The CDR3 region has the DNA TGCGCCAGCAGCCAAGGGGTGGGCAGGGGACAAAGACAGCCCCAGCATTTT. Translated, it gives CASSQGVGRGQRQPQHF.

V gene TRBV19 combines with J gene TRBJ1-1; no reliable D call. The germline gives CDR1 LNHDA, CDR2 SQIVND (reference sequence). Trimming cost V 0 bases and J 5 bases, with 7 bases left between them. The CDR3 spans 13 residues. CDR3 sequence: CASSIELGTEAFF. The DNA for the CDR3 is TGTGCCAGTAGTATAGAACTTGGGACTGAAGCTTTCTTT.

This chain connects TRBV11-2 to TRBJ2-7; unclear D gene. V lost 6 bases, J lost 0 bases, and 6 bases lay in between. Germline V CDR1 and CDR2: SGHAT, FQNNGV. The CDR3 sequence is 12 residues long. The CDR3 DNA reads as TGTGCCAGCAGTCTATCCTCCTACGAGCAGTACTTC. Its protein product is CASSLSSYEQYF.

This sequence joins TRBV28 and TRBJ1-4; 9 nucleotides line up with TRBD1. The CDR3 spans 16 residues. Germline CDR1 reads MDHEN; CDR2 reads SYDVKM. V was pared by 10 bases and J by 0 bases, with 9 bases of the junction left unmatched. CDR3: CAIGGQGRATNEKLFF. The DNA for the CDR3 is TGTGCCATCGGGGGACAGGGAAGGGCAACTAATGAAAAACTGTTTTTT. Looking up the rest from reference TRBV28 and TRBJ1-4 gives the full variable domain: DVKVTQSSRYLVKRTGEKVFLECVQDMDHENMFWYRQDPGLGLRLIYFSYDVKMKEKGDIPEGYSVSREKKERFSLILESASTNQTSMYLCAIGGQGRATNEKLFFGSGTQLSVL.

In DNA form, the CDR3 reads TGTGCCAGCAGTTCGGTCCTGGGTACCGGGGAGCTGTTTTTT. This codes for CASSSVLGTGELFF. This chain joins TRBV27 and TRBJ2-2; D call uncertain. The CDR3 length is 14 residues. The V end lost 4 bases, the J end lost 5 bases, and 11 bases lay between the germline ends. Germline CDR1 and CDR2: MNHEY and SMNVEV (reference sequence).